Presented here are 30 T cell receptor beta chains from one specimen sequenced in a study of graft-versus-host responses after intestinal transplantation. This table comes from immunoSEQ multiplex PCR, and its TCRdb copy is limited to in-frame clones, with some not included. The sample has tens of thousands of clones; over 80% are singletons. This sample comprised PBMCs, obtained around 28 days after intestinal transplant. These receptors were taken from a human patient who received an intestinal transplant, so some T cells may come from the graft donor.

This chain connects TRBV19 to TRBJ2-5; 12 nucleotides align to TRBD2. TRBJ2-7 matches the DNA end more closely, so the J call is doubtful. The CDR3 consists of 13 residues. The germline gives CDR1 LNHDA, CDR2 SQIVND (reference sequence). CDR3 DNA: TGTGCCACTTCAGGACTAGCGGGATACGAGCAGTACTTC. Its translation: CATSGLAGYEQYF.

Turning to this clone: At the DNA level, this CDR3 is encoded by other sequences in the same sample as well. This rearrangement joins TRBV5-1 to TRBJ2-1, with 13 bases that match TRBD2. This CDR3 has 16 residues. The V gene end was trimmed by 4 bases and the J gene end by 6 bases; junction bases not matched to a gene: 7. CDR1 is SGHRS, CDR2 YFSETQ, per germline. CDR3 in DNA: TGCGCCAGCAGCCCGGGGCGACTAGCGGGGGGCAATGAGCAGTTCTTC. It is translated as CASSPGRLAGGNEQFF. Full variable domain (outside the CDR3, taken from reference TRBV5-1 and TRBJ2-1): KAGVTQTPRYLIKTRGQQVTLSCSPISGHRSVSWYQQTPGQGLQFLFEYFSETQRNKGNFPGRFSGRQFSNSRSEMNVSTLELGDSALYLCASSPGRLAGGNEQFFGPGTRLTVL.

The CDR3 region has the DNA TGTGCCAGCAGCTTGCCGGAGGCCTACGAGCAGTACTTC. This translates into CASSLPEAYEQYF. V gene TRBV5-6 combines with J gene TRBJ2-7, with D perhaps matching TRBD2 (5 bases). Trimming took off 1 base at V and 2 bases at J, with 7 bases between the two ends. Germline-derived CDR1 and CDR2 are SGHDT and YYEEEE. The CDR3 extends over 13 amino acids.

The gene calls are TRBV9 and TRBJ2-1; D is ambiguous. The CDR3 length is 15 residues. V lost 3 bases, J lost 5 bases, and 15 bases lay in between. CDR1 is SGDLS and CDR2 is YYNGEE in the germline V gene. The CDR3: CASSARRASDNEQFF. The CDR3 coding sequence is TGTGCCAGCAGCGCCCGACGGGCCAGCGACAATGAGCAGTTCTTC.

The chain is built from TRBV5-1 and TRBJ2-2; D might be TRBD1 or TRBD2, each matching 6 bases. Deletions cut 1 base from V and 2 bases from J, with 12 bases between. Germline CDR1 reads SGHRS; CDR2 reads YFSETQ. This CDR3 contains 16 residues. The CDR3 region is CASSLSGGTNTGELFF. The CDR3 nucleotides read TGCGCCAGCAGCTTGAGTGGGGGGACAAACACCGGGGAGCTGTTTTTT.

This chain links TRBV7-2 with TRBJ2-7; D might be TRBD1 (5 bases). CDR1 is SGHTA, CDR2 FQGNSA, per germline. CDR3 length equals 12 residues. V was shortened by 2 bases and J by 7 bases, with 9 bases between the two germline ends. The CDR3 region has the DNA TGTGCCAGCAGCTTATTCCGGACAGAGCAGTACTTC. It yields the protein CASSLFRTEQYF.

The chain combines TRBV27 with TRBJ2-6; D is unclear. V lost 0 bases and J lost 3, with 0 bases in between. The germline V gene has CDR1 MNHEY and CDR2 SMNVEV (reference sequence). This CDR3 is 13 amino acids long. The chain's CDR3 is CASSLSGANVLTF. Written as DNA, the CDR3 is TGTGCCAGCAGTTTATCTGGGGCCAACGTCCTGACTTTC.

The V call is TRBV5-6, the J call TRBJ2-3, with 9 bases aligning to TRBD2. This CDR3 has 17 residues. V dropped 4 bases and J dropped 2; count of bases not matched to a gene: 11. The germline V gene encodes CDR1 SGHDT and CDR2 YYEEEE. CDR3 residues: CASSGGGTSTSTDTQYF. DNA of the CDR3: TGTGCCAGCAGCGGGGGCGGGACTAGCACATCCACAGATACGCAGTATTTT.

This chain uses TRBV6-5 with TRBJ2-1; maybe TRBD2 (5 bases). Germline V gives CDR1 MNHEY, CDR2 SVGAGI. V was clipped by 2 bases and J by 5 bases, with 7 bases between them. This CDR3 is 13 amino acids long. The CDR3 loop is CASSYHGDNEQFF. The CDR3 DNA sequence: TGTGCCAGCAGTTACCACGGGGACAATGAGCAGTTCTTC.

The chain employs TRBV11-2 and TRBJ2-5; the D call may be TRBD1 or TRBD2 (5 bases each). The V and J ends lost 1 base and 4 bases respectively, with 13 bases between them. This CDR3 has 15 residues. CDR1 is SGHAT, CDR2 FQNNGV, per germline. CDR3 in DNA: TGTGCCAGCAGCTTAGTTGGGGGTCGGACAGAGACCCAGTACTTC. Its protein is CASSLVGGRTETQYF.

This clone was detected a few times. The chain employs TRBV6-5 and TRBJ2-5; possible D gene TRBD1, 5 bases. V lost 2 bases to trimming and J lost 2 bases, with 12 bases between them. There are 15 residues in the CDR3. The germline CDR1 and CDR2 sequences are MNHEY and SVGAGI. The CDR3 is CASSYTGAKQETQYF. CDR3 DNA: TGTGCCAGCAGTTACACAGGAGCAAAGCAAGAGACCCAGTACTTC.

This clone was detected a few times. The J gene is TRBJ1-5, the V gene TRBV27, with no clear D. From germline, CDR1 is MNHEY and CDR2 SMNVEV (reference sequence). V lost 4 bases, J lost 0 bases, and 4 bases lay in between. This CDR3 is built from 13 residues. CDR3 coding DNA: TGTGCCAGCAGTTGGGATAGCAATCAGCCCCAGCATTTT. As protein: CASSWDSNQPQHF.

CDR3 sequence reads: CASSLAWPGEGPTGELFF. The CDR3 DNA follows: TGTGCCAGCAGCTTAGCCTGGCCGGGCGAGGGGCCCACCGGGGAGCTGTTTTTT. The chain carries TRBV7-2 and TRBJ2-2; D possibly matches TRBD1 or TRBD2 (5 bases each). Germline V lookup: CDR1 SGHTA, CDR2 FQGNSA. The CDR3 is 18 residues long. V was cut by 0 bases and J by 4 bases, with 18 bases left in between. Drawing the rest from reference TRBV7-2 and TRBJ2-2, the complete variable domain is GAGVSQSPSNKVTEKGKDVELRCDPISGHTALYWYRQSLGQGLEFLIYFQGNSAPDKSGLPSDRFSAERTGGSVSTLTIQRTQQEDSAVYLCASSLAWPGEGPTGELFFGEGSRLTVL.

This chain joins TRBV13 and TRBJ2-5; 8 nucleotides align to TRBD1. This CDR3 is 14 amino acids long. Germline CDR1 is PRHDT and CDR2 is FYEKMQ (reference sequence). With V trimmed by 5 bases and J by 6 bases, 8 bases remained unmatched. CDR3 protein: CASSRDRRVKTQYF. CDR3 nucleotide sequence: TGTGCCAGCAGCCGGGACAGGCGGGTGAAGACCCAGTACTTC.

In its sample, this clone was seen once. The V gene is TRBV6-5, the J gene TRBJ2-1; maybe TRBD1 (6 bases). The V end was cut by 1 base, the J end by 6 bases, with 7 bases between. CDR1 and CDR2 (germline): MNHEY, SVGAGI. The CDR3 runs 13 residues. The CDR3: CASSYYRANEQFF. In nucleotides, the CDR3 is TGTGCCAGCAGTTACTACAGGGCCAATGAGCAGTTCTTC.

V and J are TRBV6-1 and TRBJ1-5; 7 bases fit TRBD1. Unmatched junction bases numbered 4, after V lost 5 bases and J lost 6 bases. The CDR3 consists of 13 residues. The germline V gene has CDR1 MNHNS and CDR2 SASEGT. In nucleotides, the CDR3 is TGTGCCAGCAGTTGGACAGGTCGTCAGCCCCAGCATTTT. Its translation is CASSWTGRQPQHF.

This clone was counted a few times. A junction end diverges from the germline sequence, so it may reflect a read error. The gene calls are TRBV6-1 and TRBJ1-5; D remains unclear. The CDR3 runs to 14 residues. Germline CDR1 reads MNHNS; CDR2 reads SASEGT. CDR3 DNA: TGTGCCAGTAGTGACTGGGAAACCAATCAGCCCCAGCATTTT. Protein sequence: CASSDWETNQPQHF.

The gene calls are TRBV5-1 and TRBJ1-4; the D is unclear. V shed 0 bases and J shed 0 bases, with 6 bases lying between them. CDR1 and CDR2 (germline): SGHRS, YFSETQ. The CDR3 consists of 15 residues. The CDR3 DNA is TGCGCCAGCAGCTTGGACGGGGCAACTAATGAAAAACTGTTTTTT. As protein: CASSLDGATNEKLFF.

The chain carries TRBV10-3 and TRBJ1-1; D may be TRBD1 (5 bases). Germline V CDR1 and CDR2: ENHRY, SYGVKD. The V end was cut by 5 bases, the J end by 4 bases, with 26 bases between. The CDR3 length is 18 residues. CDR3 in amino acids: CAISSLRWGGDWSTEAFF. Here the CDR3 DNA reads TGTGCCATCAGTTCCCTACGGTGGGGGGGGGATTGGAGCACTGAAGCTTTCTTT.

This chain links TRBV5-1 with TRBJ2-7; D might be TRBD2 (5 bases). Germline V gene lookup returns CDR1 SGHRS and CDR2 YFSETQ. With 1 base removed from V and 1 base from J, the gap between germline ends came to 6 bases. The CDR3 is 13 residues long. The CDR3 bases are TGCGCCAGCAGCTTGCGGGGTTCCTACGAGCAGTACTTC. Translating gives CASSLRGSYEQYF.

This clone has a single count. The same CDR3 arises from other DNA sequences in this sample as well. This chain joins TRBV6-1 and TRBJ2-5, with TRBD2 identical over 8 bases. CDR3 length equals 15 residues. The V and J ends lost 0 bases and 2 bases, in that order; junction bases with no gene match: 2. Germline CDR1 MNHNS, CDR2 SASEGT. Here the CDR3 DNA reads TGTGCCAGCAGTGAAGCGCGGGGGGTACAAGAGACCCAGTACTTC. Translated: CASSEARGVQETQYF.

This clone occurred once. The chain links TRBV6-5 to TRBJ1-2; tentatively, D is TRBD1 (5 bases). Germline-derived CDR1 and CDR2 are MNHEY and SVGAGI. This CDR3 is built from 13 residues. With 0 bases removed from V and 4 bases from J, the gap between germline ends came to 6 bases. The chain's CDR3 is CASSYSTVYGYTF. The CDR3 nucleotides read TGTGCCAGCAGTTACTCGACAGTCTATGGCTACACCTTC.

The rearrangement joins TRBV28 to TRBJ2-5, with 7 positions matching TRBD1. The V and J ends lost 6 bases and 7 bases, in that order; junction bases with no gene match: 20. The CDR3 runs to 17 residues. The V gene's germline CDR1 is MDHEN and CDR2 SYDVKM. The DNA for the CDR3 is TGTGCCAGCAGCCGTGTACGGGACAGCGTACCCTGGGGGACCCAGTACTTC. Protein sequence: CASSRVRDSVPWGTQYF.

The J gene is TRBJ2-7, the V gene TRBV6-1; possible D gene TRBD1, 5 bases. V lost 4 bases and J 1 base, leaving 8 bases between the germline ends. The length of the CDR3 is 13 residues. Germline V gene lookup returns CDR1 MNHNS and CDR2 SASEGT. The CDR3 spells CASSVDSSYEQYF. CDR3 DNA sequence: TGTGCCAGCAGTGTTGACAGTTCCTACGAGCAGTACTTC.

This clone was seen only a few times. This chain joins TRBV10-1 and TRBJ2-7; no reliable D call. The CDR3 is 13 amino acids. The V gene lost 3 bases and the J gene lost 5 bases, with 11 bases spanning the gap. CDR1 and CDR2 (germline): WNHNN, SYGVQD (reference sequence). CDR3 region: CASSDVGWNEQYF. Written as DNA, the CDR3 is TGCGCCAGCAGTGATGTGGGGTGGAACGAGCAGTACTTC.

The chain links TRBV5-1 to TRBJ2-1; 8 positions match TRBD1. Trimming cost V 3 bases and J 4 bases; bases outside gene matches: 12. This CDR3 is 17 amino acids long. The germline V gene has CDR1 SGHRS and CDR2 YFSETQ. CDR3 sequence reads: CASSYLRDRKTYNEQFF. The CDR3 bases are TGCGCCAGCAGCTATCTACGGGACAGGAAGACTTACAATGAGCAGTTCTTC.

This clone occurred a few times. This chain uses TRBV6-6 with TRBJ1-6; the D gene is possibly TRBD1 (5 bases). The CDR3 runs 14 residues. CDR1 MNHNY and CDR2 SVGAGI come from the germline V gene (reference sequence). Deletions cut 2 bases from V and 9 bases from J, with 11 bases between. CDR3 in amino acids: CASSYEGRGSPLHF. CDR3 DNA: TGTGCCAGCAGTTACGAGGGGAGAGGTTCACCCCTCCACTTT.

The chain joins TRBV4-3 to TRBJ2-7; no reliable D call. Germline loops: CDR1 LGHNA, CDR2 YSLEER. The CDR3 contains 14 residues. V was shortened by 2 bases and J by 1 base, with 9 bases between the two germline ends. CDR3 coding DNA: TGCGCCAGCAGCCAATTCGCCGGTTCCTACGAGCAGTACTTC. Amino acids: CASSQFAGSYEQYF.

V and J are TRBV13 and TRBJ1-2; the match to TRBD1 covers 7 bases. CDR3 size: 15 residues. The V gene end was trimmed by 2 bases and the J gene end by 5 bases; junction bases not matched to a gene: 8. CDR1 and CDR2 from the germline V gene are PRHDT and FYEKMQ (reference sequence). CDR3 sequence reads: CASSLTGTAGYGYTF. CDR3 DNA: TGTGCCAGCAGCTTAACCGGGACAGCAGGATATGGCTACACCTTC.

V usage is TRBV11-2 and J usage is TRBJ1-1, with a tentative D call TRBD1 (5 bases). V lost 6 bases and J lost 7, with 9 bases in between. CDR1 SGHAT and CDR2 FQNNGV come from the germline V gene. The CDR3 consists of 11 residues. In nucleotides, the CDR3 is TGTGCCAGCAGTCAAGGACATGAAGCTTTCTTT. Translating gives CASSQGHEAFF.